Listed below are T cell receptor beta chains from one sample, sequenced in a study of blood T cell repertoires in COVID-19. The table came from immunoSEQ multiplex PCR; TCRdb's copy has only in-frame clones and leaves some out. Of some 180,000 clones listed, approximately 85% are singletons. Sample: peripheral blood. The receptors come from a woman in her sixties with acute or convalescent COVID-19. The CDR3 runs from the conserved cysteine through the conserved F or W. D genes are given only for firm matches. The size entry is marked missing in some rows and otherwise reads once, few, many or a size class.

d_call | clone_size | j_call | v_call | cdr3_aa | cdr3_nt
TRBD1 | NA | TRBJ2-2 | TRBV28 | CASRRQGGSGELFF | TGTGCCAGCAGGCGACAGGGGGGGAGCGGGGAGCTGTTTTTT
NA | NA | TRBJ1-1 | TRBV20-1 | CSASVFGTEAFF | TGCAGTGCTAGTGTATTCGGGACTGAAGCTTTCTTT
TRBD2 | NA | TRBJ2-5 | TRBV5-8 | CASSLYPSGETQYF | TGTGCCAGCAGCTTGTACCCTAGCGGAGAGACCCAGTACTTC
NA | NA | TRBJ2-2 | TRBV6-6 | CASSFAGSSTGELFF | TGTGCCAGCAGTTTTGCGGGAAGTTCAACGGGGGAGCTGTTTTTT
NA | once | TRBJ1-5 | TRBV6-5 | CASNLRGGQPQHF | TGTGCCAGCAACCTACGGGGGGGGCAGCCCCAGCATTTT
NA | NA | TRBJ1-2 | TRBV30 | CAWSPPTGSVTF | TGTGCCTGGAGTCCACCAACAGGGTCGGTCACCTTC
NA | NA | TRBJ2-1 | TRBV29-1 | CSVVVGWSSYNEQFF | TGCAGCGTTGTTGTCGGGTGGAGCTCCTACAATGAGCAGTTCTTC
NA | NA | TRBJ1-1 | TRBV19 | CASSVQGPNTEAFF | TGTGCCAGTAGTGTACAGGGCCCAAACACTGAAGCTTTCTTT
TRBD2 | NA | TRBJ2-1 | TRBV5-1 | CASSLGLAGFSYNEQFF | TGCGCCAGCAGCTTGGGACTAGCGGGATTCTCCTACAATGAGCAGTTCTTC
NA | NA | TRBJ1-4 | TRBV28 | CASSVLLGGEAQKLFF | TGTGCCAGCAGTGTCCTCCTAGGGGGAGAGGCACAAAAACTGTTTTTT
NA | NA | TRBJ1-3 | TRBV19 | CASRDSGSGNTIYF | TGTGCCAGTCGTGACAGTGGCTCTGGAAACACCATATATTTT
TRBD1 | once | TRBJ1-4 | TRBV29-1 | CSVPDRGNEKLFF | TGCAGCGTTCCGGACAGGGGAAATGAAAAACTGTTTTTT
NA | NA | TRBJ1-2 | TRBV10-3 | CAISETLGQKTYGYTF | TGTGCCATCAGTGAAACCTTAGGACAAAAAACCTATGGCTACACCTTC
NA | NA | TRBJ1-1 | TRBV2 | CASRTEDNTEAFF | TGTGCCAGCCGGACGGAGGATAACACTGAAGCTTTCTTT
TRBD2 | NA | TRBJ2-1 | TRBV25-1 | CASSESRLAGGWNEQFF | TGTGCCAGCAGTGAATCTAGACTAGCAGGAGGGTGGAATGAGCAGTTCTTC
TRBD1 | NA | TRBJ2-1 | TRBV12-3/TRBV12-4 | CASSLRTGDEQFF | TGTGCCAGCAGTTTAAGGACAGGGGACGAGCAGTTCTTC
NA | NA | TRBJ1-2 | TRBV30 | CAWSVLGTPYGYTF | TGTGCCTGGAGTGTACTCGGGACACCCTATGGCTACACCTTC
TRBD2 | NA | TRBJ2-2 | TRBV7-9 | CASSSVLAENTGELFF | TGTGCCAGCAGCTCAGTACTAGCGGAGAACACCGGGGAGCTGTTTTTT
TRBD2 | NA | TRBJ2-1 | TRBV24-1 | CATSADGAGGSNEQFF | TGTGCCACCAGTGCCGACGGAGCGGGAGGGAGTAATGAGCAGTTCTTC
TRBD2 | NA | TRBJ2-2 | TRBV5-1 | CASSASGTNTGELFF | TGCGCCAGCAGCGCTAGCGGGACGAACACCGGGGAGCTGTTTTTT
TRBD2 | NA | TRBJ2-1 | TRBV25-1 | CASSVRLAGVSYNEQFF | TGTGCCAGCAGTGTGAGACTAGCGGGAGTTTCCTACAATGAGCAGTTCTTC
TRBD1 | NA | TRBJ1-4 | TRBV5-1 | CASSLGDRGEKLFF | TGCGCCAGCAGCTTGGGGGACAGGGGTGAAAAACTGTTTTTT
TRBD1 | NA | TRBJ1-2 | TRBV5-1 | CASSFTGTGGINGYTF | TGCGCCAGCAGCTTTACCGGGACAGGGGGCATCAATGGCTACACCTTC
NA | NA | TRBJ2-1 | TRBV5-1 | CASSLVAGSFNEQFF | TGCGCCAGCAGCTTGGTTGCCGGGTCTTTTAATGAGCAGTTCTTC
TRBD1 | NA | TRBJ2-3 | TRBV5-1 | CASSAGADRDIVDTQYF | TGCGCCAGCAGCGCGGGCGCGGACAGGGATATTGTGGATACGCAGTATTTT
TRBD1 | NA | TRBJ1-3 | TRBV30 | CAFSPGTGSGNTIYF | TGTGCCTTCTCACCCGGGACAGGCTCTGGAAACACCATATATTTT
NA | NA | TRBJ2-7 | TRBV19 | CASSIGAGFYEQYF | TGTGCCAGTAGTATTGGAGCAGGGTTCTACGAGCAGTACTTC
TRBD2 | NA | TRBJ2-5 | TRBV2 | CASSVLAGPPGTQYF | TGTGCCAGCAGTGTACTAGCGGGACCCCCAGGGACCCAGTACTTC
TRBD2 | NA | TRBJ2-7 | TRBV5-1 | CASSLGRGLASLEQYF | TGCGCCAGCAGCTTGGGTCGTGGACTAGCGTCTCTCGAGCAGTACTTC
NA | NA | TRBJ2-6 | TRBV5-1 | CASSWAGRSLRSGANVLTF | TGCGCCAGCAGCTGGGCGGGCAGGTCTCTCCGCTCTGGGGCCAACGTCCTGACTTTC
TRBD1 | NA | TRBJ2-3 | TRBV11-2 | CASTRQGSDTQYF | TGTGCCAGCACCCGACAGGGCTCAGATACGCAGTATTTT
NA | few | TRBJ2-1 | TRBV10-1 | CASSVDGRSYNEQFF | TGCGCCAGCAGTGTAGACGGGAGATCCTACAATGAGCAGTTCTTC
NA | NA | TRBJ2-2 | TRBV5-1 | CASAASGSVTGELFF | TGCGCCAGCGCCGCCTCGGGGAGTGTCACCGGGGAGCTGTTTTTT
NA | NA | TRBJ1-5 | TRBV30 | CAWSAPGGNQPQHF | TGTGCCTGGAGTGCCCCCGGAGGCAATCAGCCCCAGCATTTT
TRBD1 | NA | TRBJ1-4 | TRBV11-2 | CASSLDHRGPNEKLFF | TGTGCCAGCAGCTTAGACCACAGGGGCCCTAATGAAAAACTGTTTTTT
NA | NA | TRBJ2-7 | TRBV25-1 | CASSDPRFPYEQYF | TGTGCCAGCAGTGATCCCCGGTTCCCCTACGAGCAGTACTTC
NA | NA | TRBJ2-3 | TRBV6-5 | CASSYGQNTDTQYF | TGTGCCAGCAGTTACGGGCAGAACACAGATACGCAGTATTTT
NA | NA | TRBJ2-2 | TRBV10-1 | CASSPDTGELFF | TGCGCCAGCTCCCCAGACACCGGGGAGCTGTTTTTT